This T cell receptor (beta chain) appears in the sequencing data of a study of cytomegalovirus exposure and HLA in healthy donors. Germline V gives CDR1 MNHEY, CDR2 SMNVEV (reference sequence). The CDR3 runs 16 residues. The junction had 12 bases not matched to a gene; V was cut back by 8 bases and J by 4 bases. Profiled with immunoSEQ multiplex PCR; TCRdb holds only in-frame clones, not every one. The data contain some 140,000 clones, about 86% of them singletons. The chain has TRBV27 and TRBJ2-3, with 10 bases matching TRBD2. Material: PBMCs. The source of this sequence is a human donor in good health. CDR3 in amino acids: CASGTSSGSRADTQYF. In DNA form, the CDR3 reads TGTGCCAGCGGAACTTCTAGCGGGAGTAGGGCAGATACGCAGTATTTT.